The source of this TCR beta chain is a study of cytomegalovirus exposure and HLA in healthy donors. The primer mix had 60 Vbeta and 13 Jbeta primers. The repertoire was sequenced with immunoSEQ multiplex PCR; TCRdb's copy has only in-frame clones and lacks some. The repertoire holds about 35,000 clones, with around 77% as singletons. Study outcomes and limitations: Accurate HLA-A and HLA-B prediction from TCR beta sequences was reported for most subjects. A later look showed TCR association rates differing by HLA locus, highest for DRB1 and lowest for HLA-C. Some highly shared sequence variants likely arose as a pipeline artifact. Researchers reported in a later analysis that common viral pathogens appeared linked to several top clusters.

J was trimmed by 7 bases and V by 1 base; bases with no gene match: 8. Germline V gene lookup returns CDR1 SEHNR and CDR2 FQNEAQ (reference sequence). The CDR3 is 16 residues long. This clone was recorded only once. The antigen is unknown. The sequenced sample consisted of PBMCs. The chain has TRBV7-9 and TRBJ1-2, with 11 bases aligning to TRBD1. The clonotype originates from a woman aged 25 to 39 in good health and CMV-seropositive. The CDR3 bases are TGTGCCAGCAGCTTAGTAACCCAAGGACAGGGGGCTGGCTACACCTTC. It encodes CASSLVTQGQGAGYTF.